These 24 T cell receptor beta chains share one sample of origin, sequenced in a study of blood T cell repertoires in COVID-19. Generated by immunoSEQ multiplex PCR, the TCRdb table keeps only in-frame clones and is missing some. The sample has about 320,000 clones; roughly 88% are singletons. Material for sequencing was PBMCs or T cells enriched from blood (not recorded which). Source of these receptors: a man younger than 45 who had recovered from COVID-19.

The CDR3 DNA follows: TGTGCCTGGTCCCAAAGGGGTCAGCCCCAGCATTTT. It yields the protein CAWSQRGQPQHF. The rearrangement uses TRBV30 and TRBJ1-5, with a tentative D call TRBD1 (5 bases). Trimming pared 5 bases from V and 6 bases from J, leaving 11 bases between. Germline V gene data show CDR1 as GTSNPN and CDR2 as SVGIG (reference sequence). This CDR3 has 12 amino acids.

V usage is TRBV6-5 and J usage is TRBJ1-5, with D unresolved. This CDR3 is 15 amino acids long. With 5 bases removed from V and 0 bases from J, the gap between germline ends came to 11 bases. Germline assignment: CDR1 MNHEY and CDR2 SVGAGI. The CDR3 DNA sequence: TGTGCCAGCAGTCTTAGTTCAATTAGCAATCAGCCCCAGCATTTT. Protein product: CASSLSSISNQPQHF.

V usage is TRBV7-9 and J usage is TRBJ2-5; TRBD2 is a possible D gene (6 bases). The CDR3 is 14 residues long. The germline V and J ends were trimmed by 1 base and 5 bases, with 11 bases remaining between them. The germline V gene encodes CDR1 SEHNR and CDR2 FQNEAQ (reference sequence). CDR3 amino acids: CASSLVLAMETQYF. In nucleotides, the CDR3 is TGTGCCAGCAGCTTAGTGCTAGCGATGGAGACCCAGTACTTC.

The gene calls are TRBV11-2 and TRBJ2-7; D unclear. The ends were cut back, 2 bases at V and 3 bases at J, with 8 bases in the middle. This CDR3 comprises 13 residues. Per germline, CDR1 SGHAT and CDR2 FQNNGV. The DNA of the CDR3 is TGTGCCAGCAGCTTACTATCAAGCTACGAGCAGTACTTC. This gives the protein CASSLLSSYEQYF.

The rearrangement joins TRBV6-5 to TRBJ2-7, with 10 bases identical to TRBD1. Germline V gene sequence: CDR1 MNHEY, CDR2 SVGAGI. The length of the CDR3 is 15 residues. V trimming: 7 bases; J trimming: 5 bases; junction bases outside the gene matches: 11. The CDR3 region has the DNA TGTGCCAGCACCGCGACAGGGGGCGAAATCCACGAGCAGTACTTC. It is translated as CASTATGGEIHEQYF.

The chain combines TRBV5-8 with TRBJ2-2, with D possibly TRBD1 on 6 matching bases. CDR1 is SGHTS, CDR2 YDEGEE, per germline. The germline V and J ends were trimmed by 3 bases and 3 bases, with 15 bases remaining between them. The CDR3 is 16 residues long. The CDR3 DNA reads TGTGCCAGCAGCTCTCCGGACAGCGTTGACACCGGGGAGCTGTTTTTT. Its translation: CASSSPDSVDTGELFF. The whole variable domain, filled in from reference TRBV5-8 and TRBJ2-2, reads EAGVTQSPTHLIKTRGQQATLRCSPISGHTSVYWYQQALGLGLQFLLWYDEGEERNRGNFPPRFSGRQFPNYSSELNVNALELEDSALYLCASSSPDSVDTGELFFGEGSRLTVL.

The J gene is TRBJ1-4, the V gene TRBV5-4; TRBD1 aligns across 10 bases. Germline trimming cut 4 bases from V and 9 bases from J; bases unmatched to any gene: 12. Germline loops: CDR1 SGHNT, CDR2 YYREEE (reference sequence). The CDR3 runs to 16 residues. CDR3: CASSGGQGSSKQKLFF. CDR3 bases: TGTGCCAGCAGCGGGGGACAGGGGTCTTCCAAGCAAAAACTGTTTTTT. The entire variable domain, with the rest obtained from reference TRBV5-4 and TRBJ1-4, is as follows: ETGVTQSPTHLIKTRGQQVTLRCSSQSGHNTVSWYQQALGQGPQFIFQYYREEENGRGNFPPRFSGLQFPNYSSELNVNALELDDSALYLCASSGGQGSSKQKLFFGSGTQLSVL.

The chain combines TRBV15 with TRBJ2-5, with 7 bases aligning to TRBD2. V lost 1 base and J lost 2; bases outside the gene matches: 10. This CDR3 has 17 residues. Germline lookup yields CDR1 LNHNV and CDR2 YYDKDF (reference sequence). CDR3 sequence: CATSRAMGGGGQETQYF. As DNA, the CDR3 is TGTGCCACCAGCAGAGCCATGGGCGGGGGTGGACAAGAGACCCAGTACTTC.

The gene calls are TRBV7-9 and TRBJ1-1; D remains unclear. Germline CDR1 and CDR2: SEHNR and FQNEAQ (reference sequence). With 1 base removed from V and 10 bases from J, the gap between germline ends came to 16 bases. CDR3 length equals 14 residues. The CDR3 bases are TGTGCCAGCAGCTTAGTCGAGGAGCTGTTCTCAGCTTTCTTT. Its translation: CASSLVEELFSAFF.

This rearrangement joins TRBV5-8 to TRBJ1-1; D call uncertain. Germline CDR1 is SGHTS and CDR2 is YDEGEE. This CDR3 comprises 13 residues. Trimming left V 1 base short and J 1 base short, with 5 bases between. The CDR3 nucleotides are TGTGCCAGCAGCTTGCTAGAGAACACTGAAGCTTTCTTT. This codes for CASSLLENTEAFF.

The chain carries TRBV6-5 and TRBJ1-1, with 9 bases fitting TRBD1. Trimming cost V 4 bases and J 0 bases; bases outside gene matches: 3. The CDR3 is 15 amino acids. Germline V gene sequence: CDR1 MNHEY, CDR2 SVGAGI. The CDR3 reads CASSSRQGVNTEAFF. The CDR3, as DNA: TGTGCCAGCAGTTCCAGACAGGGGGTGAACACTGAAGCTTTCTTT.

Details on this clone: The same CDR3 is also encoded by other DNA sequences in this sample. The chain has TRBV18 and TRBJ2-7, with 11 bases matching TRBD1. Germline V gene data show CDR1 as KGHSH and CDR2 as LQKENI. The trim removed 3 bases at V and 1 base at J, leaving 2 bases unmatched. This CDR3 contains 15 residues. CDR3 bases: TGTGCCAGCTCACCCGGGACAGGGGGATCCTACGAGCAGTACTTC. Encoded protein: CASSPGTGGSYEQYF.

CDR3 in DNA: TGTGCCAGCAGTTACTGGGAGGGGGTTTCCTACGAGCAGTACTTC. Translating it yields CASSYWEGVSYEQYF. The chain couples TRBV6-5 to TRBJ2-7; perhaps TRBD2 as D (7 bases). Germline CDR1 and CDR2: MNHEY and SVGAGI. This CDR3 has 15 residues. V lost 1 base and J 1 base, leaving 11 bases between the germline ends.

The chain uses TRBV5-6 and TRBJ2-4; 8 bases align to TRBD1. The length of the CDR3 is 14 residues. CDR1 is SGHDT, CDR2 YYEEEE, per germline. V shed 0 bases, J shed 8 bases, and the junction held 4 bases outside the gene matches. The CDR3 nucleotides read TGTGCCAGCAGCTTGGTTCAGGGGGCCCACATTCAGTACTTC. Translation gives CASSLVQGAHIQYF.

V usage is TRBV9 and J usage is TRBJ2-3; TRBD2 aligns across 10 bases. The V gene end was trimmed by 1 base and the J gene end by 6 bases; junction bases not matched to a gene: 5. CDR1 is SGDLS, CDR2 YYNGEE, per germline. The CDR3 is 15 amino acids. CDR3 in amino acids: CASSVIAGGGDTQYF. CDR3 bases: TGTGCCAGCAGCGTAATAGCGGGGGGCGGGGATACGCAGTATTTT.

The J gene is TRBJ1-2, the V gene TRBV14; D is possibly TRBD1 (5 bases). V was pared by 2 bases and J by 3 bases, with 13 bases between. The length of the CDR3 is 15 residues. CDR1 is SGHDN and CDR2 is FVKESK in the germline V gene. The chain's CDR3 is CASSQTPGDYYGYTF. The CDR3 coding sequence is TGTGCCAGCAGCCAAACCCCGGGGGACTACTATGGCTACACCTTC.

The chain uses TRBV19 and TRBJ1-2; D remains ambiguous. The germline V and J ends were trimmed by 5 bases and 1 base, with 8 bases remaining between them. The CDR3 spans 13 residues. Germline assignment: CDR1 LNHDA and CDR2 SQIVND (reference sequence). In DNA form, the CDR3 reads TGTGCCAGTAGTGTTACACATAACTATGGCTACACCTTC. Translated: CASSVTHNYGYTF. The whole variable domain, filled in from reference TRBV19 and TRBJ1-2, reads DGGITQSPKYLFRKEGQNVTLSCEQNLNHDAMYWYRQDPGQGLRLIYYSQIVNDFQKGDIAEGYSVSREKKESFPLTVTSAQKNPTAFYLCASSVTHNYGYTFGSGTRLTVV.

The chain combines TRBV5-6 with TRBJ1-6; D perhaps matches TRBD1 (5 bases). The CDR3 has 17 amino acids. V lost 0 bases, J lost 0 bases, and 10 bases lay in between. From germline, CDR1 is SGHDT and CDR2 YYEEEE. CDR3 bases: TGTGCCAGCAGCTTGGGTCAGGGCCGCTCCTATAATTCACCCCTCCACTTT. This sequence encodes CASSLGQGRSYNSPLHF.

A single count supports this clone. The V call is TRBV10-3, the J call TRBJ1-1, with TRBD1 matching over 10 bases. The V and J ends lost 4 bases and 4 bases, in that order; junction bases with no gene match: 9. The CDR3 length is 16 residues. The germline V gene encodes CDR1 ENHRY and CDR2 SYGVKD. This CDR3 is CAISGGTGAGGTEAFF. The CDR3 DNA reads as TGTGCCATCAGTGGGGGGACAGGGGCTGGGGGCACTGAAGCTTTCTTT.

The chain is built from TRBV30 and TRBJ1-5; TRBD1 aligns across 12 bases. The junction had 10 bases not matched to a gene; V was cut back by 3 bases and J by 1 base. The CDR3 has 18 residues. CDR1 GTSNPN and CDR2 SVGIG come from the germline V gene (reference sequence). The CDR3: CAWSPGTGGSLSNQPQHF. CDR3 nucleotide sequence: TGTGCCTGGAGCCCCGGGACAGGGGGCTCCCTGAGCAATCAGCCCCAGCATTTT.

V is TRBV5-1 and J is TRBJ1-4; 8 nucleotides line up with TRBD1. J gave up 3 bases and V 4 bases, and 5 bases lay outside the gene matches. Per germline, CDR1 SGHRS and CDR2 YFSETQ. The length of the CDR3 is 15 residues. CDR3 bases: TGCGCCAGCAGCCGGGGGACAGGAGCTAATGAAAAACTGTTTTTT. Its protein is CASSRGTGANEKLFF.

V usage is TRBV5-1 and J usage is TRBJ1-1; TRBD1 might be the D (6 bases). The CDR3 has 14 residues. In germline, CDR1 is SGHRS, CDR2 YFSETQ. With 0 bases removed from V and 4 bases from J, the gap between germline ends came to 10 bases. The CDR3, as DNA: TGCGCCAGCAGCTTGGAGTACAGGGTCACTGAAGCTTTCTTT. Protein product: CASSLEYRVTEAFF.

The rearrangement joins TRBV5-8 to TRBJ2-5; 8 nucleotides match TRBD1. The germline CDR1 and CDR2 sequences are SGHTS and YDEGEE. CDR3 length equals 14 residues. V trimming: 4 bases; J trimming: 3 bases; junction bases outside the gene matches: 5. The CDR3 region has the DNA TGTGCCAGCAGCCCGGGACAGGCGGAAGAGACCCAGTACTTC. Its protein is CASSPGQAEETQYF.

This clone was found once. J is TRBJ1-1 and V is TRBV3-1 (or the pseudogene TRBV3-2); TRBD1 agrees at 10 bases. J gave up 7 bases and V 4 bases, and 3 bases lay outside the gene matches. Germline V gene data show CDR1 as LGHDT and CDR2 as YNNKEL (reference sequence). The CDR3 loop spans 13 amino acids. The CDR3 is CASSPRDRGEAFF. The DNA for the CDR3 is TGTGCCAGCAGCCCCCGGGACAGGGGTGAAGCTTTCTTT.